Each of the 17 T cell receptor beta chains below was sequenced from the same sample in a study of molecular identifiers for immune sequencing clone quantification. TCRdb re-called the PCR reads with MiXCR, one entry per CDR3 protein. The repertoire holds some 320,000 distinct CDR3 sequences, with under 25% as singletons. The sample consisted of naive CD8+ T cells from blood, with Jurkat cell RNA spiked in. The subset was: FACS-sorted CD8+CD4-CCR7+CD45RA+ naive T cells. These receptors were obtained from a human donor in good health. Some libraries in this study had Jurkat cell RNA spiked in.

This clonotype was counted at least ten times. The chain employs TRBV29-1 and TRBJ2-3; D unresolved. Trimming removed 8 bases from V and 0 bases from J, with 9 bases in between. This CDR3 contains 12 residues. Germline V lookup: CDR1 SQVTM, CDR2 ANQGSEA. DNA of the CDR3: TGCAGCATACACGGGAGCACAGATACGCAGTATTTT. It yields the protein CSIHGSTDTQYF.

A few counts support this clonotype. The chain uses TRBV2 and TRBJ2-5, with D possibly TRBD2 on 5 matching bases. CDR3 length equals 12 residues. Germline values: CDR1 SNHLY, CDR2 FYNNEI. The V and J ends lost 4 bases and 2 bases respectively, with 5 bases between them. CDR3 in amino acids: CASSGEQETQYF. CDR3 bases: TGTGCCAGCAGTGGGGAGCAAGAGACCCAGTACTTC.

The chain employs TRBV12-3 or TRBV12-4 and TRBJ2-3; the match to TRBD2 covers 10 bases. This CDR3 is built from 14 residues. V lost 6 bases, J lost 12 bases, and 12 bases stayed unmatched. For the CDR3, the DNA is TGTGCCAGCAGCCCCTACCCCGGGACTAGCGATCAGTATTTT. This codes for CASSPYPGTSDQYF.

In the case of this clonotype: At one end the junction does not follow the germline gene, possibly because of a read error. This chain's CDR3 is CASSLGGAGSGANVLPF. CDR3 sequence (DNA): TGTGCCAGCAGCTTAGGGGGGGCTGGCTCTGGGGCCAACGTCCTGCCTTTC. The V and J genes are TRBV13 and TRBJ2-6; possibly TRBD1 for D (6 bases). The length of the CDR3 is 17 residues. The germline V gene encodes CDR1 PRHDT and CDR2 FYEKMQ (reference sequence).

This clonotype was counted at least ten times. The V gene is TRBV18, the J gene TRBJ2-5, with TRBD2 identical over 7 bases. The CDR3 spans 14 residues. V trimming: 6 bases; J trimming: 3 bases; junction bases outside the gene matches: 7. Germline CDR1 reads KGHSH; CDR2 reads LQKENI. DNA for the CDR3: TGTGCCAGCTCCCCTCGGGGAGGGGAAGAGACCCAGTACTTC. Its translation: CASSPRGGEETQYF.

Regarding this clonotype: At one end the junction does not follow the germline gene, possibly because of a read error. CDR3 DNA sequence: TGTGCCAGCAGCCCGGCGACAGGGCGGGCCAATAACATTCAGTACTTC. It encodes CASSPATGRANNIQYF. The chain joins TRBV7-6 to TRBJ2-4; 7 nucleotides agree with TRBD1. Per germline, CDR1 SGHVS and CDR2 FNYEAQ. This CDR3 comprises 16 residues.

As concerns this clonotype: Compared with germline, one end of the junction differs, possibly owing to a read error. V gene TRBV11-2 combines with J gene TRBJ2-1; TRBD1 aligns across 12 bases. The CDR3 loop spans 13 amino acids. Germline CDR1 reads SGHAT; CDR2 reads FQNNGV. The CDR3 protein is CASSLGTGGEQSF. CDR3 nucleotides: TGTGCCAGCAGCTTGGGGACAGGGGGCGAGCAGTCCTTC.

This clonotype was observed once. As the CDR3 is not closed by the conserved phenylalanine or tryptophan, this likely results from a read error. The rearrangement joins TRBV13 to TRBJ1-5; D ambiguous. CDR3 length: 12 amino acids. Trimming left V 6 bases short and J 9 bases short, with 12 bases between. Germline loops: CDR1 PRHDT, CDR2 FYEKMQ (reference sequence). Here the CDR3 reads CASSRHPGPQHS. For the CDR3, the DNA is TGTGCCAGCAGTCGACACCCGGGGCCCCAGCATTCT.

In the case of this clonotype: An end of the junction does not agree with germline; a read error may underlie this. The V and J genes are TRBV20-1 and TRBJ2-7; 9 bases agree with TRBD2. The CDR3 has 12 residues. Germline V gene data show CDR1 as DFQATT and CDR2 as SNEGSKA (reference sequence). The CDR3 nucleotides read TGCAGTGCTCCGGGACTAGCCTACGAGCAGCACTTC. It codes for CSAPGLAYEQHF.

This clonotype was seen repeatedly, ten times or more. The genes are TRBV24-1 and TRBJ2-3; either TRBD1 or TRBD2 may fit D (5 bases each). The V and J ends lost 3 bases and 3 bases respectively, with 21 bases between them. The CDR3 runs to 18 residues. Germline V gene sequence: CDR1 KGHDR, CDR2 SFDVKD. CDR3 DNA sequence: TGTGCCACCAGTGATCCCTCCGGGACCGCTCTAGGGACAGATACGCAGTATTTT. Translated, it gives CATSDPSGTALGTDTQYF.

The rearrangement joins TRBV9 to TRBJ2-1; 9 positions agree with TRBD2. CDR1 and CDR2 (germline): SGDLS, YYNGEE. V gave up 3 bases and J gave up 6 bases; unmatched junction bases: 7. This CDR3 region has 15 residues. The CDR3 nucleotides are TGTGCCAGCAGCGCCGGTAGCGGGAGTTCCAATGAGCAGTTCTTC. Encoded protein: CASSAGSGSSNEQFF.

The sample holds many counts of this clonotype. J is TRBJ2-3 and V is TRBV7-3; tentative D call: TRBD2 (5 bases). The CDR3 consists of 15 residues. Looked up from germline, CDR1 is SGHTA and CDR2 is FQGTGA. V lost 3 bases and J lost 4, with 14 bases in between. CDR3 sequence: CASSFGATRADTQYF. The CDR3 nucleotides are TGTGCCAGCAGCTTTGGAGCGACGAGGGCAGATACGCAGTATTTT.

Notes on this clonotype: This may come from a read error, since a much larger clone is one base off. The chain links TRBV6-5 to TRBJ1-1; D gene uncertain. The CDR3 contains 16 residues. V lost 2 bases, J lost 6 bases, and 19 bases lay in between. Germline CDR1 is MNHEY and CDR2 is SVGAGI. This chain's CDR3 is CASSYIRAGGEPEAFF. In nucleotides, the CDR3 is TGTGCCAGCAGTTACATCCGCGCAGGAGGTGAACCTGAAGCTTTCTTT.

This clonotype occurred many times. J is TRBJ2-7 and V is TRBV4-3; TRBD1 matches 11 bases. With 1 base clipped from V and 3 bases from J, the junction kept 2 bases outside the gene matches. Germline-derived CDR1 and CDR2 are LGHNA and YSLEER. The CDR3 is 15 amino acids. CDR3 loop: CASSQGTGGSYEQYF. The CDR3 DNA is TGCGCCAGCAGCCAAGGGACAGGGGGCAGCTACGAGCAGTACTTC.

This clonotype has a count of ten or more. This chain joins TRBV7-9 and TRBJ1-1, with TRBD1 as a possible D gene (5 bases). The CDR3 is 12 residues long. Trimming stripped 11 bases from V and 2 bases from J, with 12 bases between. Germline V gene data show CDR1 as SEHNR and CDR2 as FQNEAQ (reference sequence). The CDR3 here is CAPGRVNTEAFF. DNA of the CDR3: TGTGCCCCAGGCAGGGTAAACACTGAAGCTTTCTTT.

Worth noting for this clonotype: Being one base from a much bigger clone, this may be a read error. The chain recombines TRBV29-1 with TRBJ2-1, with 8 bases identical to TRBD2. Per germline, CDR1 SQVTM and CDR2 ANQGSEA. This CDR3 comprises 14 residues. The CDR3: CSVGQFGLANEQSF. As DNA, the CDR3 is TGCAGCGTTGGACAATTCGGACTAGCCAATGAGCAGTCCTTC.

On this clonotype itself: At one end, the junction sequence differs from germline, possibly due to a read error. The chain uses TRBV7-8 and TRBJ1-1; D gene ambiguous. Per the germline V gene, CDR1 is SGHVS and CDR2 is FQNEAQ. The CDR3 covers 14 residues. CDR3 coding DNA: TGTGTCAGCAGCTTTAACCCCACATGGGCTGAAGCTTTCTTT. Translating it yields CVSSFNPTWAEAFF. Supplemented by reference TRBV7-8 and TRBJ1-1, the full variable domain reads GAGVSQSPRYKVAKRGQDVALRCDPISGHVSLFWYQQALGQGPEFLTYFQNEAQLDKSGLPSDRFFAERPEGSVSTLKIQRTQQEDSAVYLCVSSFNPTWAEAFFGQGTRLTVV.